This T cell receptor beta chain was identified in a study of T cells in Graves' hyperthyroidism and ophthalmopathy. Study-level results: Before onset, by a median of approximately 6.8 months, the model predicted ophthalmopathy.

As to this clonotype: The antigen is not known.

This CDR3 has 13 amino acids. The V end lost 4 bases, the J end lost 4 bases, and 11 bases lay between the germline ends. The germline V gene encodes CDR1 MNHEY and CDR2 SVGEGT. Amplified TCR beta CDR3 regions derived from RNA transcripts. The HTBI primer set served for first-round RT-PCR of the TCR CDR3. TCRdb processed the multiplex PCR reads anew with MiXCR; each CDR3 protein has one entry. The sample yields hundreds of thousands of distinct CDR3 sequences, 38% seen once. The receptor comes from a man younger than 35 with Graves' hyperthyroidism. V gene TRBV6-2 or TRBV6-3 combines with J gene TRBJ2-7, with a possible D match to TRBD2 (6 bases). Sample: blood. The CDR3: CASSSAGLYEQYF. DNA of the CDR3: TGTGCCAGCAGTTCTGCGGGACTTTACGAGCAGTACTTC.